This T cell receptor (beta chain) was identified during a study of blood T cell repertoires in COVID-19. Trimming at V came to 4 bases and at J to 0 bases, leaving 8 bases not matched to a gene. Germline CDR1 and CDR2: SGHRS and YFSETQ. This CDR3 region has 16 residues. The repertoire was sequenced with immunoSEQ multiplex PCR; TCRdb's copy has only in-frame clones and lacks some. The sample yields about 41,000 clones, around 82% seen once. This chain joins TRBV5-1 and TRBJ1-1, with TRBD1 matching 8 bases. Material for sequencing was peripheral blood. This TCR was recovered from a man older than 75 with acute or convalescent COVID-19. CDR3 in DNA: TGCGCCAGCAGCCAACGGACAGGGACGTTGAACACTGAAGCTTTCTTT. Translation: CASSQRTGTLNTEAFF.